This TCR beta chain was captured in a study of cytomegalovirus exposure and HLA in healthy donors. Whole-study results and caveats: Rare TCR sequences predominated, though certain public TCRs were found in many donors. The study labeled approximately 150 TCR beta chains cytomegalovirus-associated.

Trimming took 1 base from V and 6 from J; bases not matched to a gene: 6. Looked up from germline, CDR1 is SGHRS and CDR2 is YFSETQ. This CDR3 has 15 amino acids. Comment on this clone: Its specificity is unknown.

The method was immunoSEQ multiplex PCR; TCRdb's version includes in-frame clones alone and lacks a portion of them. Here the sample spans 180,000 or so clones, 80% to 90% being singletons. The chain carries TRBV5-1 and TRBJ2-7, with TRBD2 identical over 11 bases. The clonotype was recovered from a woman in her twenties or thirties in good health and CMV-seropositive. The sequenced sample was PBMCs. The CDR3: CASSLSALAGAEQYF. CDR3 in DNA: TGCGCCAGCAGCTTGTCGGCACTAGCGGGAGCCGAGCAGTACTTC. Together with reference TRBV5-1 and TRBJ2-7, the CDR3 gives the full variable domain: KAGVTQTPRYLIKTRGQQVTLSCSPISGHRSVSWYQQTPGQGLQFLFEYFSETQRNKGNFPGRFSGRQFSNSRSEMNVSTLELGDSALYLCASSLSALAGAEQYFGPGTRLTVT.